This T cell receptor (beta chain) emerged from a study of OX40 agonist ivuxolimab in advanced cancers. Study-wide context: Every 2 weeks, patients got intravenous ivuxolimab at one of six dose levels (0.01-10 mg/kg). Overall study results and limits: The CD4+ and CD8+ T cells in the blood had expanded clonally by week 6 at 0.1 to 3.0 mg/kg. Researchers report that CD8+ T cells had, on average, more expanded clones than CD4+.

CDR1 SGHRS and CDR2 YFSETQ come from the germline V gene. The CDR3 sequence is 18 residues long. Losses at the gene ends were 3 bases for V and 3 bases for J; bases not matched to a gene: 15. The protocol was immunoSEQ multiplex PCR, while the TCRdb copy is restricted to in-frame clones and leaves out a portion. This sample has 65,000 to 90,000 clones; less than 95% occur once, and the top ten carry 8.4%. Excluded were patients having autoimmune disease history or systemic immunosuppression. Turning to this clone: Its antigen is as yet unknown.

This rearrangement joins TRBV5-1 to TRBJ1-1, with 9 bases fitting TRBD1. The clonotype was recovered from an adult with an advanced solid tumor such as melanoma, head and neck, liver or kidney cancer. The source was CD4+ or CD8+ T cells sorted from blood, collected in a trial of the OX40 agonist ivuxolimab. CDR3 region: CASSSTRDRVWEDTEAFF. As DNA, the CDR3 is TGCGCCAGCAGCTCCACACGGGACAGGGTGTGGGAGGACACTGAAGCTTTCTTT.